The source of this TCR beta chain is a study of T cell responses to AZD1222 COVID-19 vaccine. Overall study findings and caveats: At study baseline, merely five or six AZD1222 recipients were seropositive. Females outnumbered males among donors, who were mostly white British; clonal diversity was possibly underestimated. No repertoire was sampled before or during the peak T cell response, only after it. After two AZD1222 doses, spike-specific TCR breadth and depth rose versus day 0.

This CDR3 contains 16 residues. The junction had 3 bases not matched to a gene; V was cut back by 2 bases and J by 3 bases. Germline lookup yields CDR1 LGHNA and CDR2 YSLEER. Here immunoSEQ multiplex PCR was the method, and the copy in TCRdb shows in-frame clones only, minus some. Among about 110,000 clones listed, roughly nine tenths were seen once. On this clone: Its antigen is not known.

The specimen comprised peripheral blood, sampled on day 0 of MenACWY control vaccination. This chain uses TRBV4-3 with TRBJ2-3, with 12 bases lining up with TRBD2. The TCR was taken from an adult in good health. CDR3: CASSQTLAGGTDTQYF. CDR3 bases: TGCGCCAGCAGCCAAACACTAGCGGGGGGAACAGATACGCAGTATTTT.